This T cell receptor beta chain was captured by sequencing in a study of blood T cell repertoires in COVID-19. Germline V gives CDR1 SNHLY, CDR2 FYNNEI. The CDR3 has 13 residues. V shed 3 bases and J 10 bases; nucleotides not matched to a gene: 8. Assay: immunoSEQ multiplex PCR; the TCRdb copy retains only in-frame clones and omits some. The data contain over 65,000 clones, over 85% of them singletons. This clonotype originated in a man aged 45-65 years with active COVID-19. This chain links TRBV2 with TRBJ1-1, with TRBD1 matching over 7 bases. The sample comprised peripheral blood. In DNA form, the CDR3 reads TGTGCCAGCAGTGACACAGGGGATAATCGAGCTTTCTTT. Residues: CASSDTGDNRAFF.